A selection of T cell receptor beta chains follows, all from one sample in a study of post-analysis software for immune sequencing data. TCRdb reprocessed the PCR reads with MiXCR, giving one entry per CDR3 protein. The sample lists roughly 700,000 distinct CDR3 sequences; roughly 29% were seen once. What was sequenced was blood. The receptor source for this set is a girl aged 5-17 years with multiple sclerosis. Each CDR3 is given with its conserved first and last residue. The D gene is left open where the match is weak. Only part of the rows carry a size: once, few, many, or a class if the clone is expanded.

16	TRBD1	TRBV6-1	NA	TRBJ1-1	TGTGCCAGCAGAGGATATCCCCAGGGGGCGAACACTGAAGCTTTCTTT	CASRGYPQGANTEAFF
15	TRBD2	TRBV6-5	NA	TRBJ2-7	TGTGCCAGCAGTTACTCGGGACTAGCGGGCTACGAGCAGTACTTC	CASSYSGLAGYEQYF
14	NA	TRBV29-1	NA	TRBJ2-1	TGCAGCGTTGAATCGGGCGGCAGTTCTGGTGAGCAGTTCTTC	CSVESGGSSGEQFF
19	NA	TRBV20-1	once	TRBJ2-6	TGCAGTGCTCGCCAAAAGGGGGGACGGCTAAGCTCTGGGGCCAACGTCCCGACTTTC	CSARQKGGRLSSGANVPTF
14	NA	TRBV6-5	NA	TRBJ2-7	TGTGCCAGCAGTTACTCGGGGGAGCACAATGAGCAGTACTTC	CASSYSGEHNEQYF
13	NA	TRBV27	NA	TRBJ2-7	TGTGCCAGCAGTTTATATCCCAGCTACGAGCAGTACTTC	CASSLYPSYEQYF
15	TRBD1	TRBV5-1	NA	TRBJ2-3	TGCGCCAGCAGCCCGGGAGGGACAGGGGTTGATACGCAGTATTTT	CASSPGGTGVDTQYF
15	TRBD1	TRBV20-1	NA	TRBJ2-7	TGCAGTGCCAGTGACCGTTGGACAGGGTACTACGAGCAGTACTTC	CSASDRWTGYYEQYF
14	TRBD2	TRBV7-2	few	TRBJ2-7	TGTGCCAGCAGCCTGGGACTAGTTCGGTACGAGCAGTACTTC	CASSLGLVRYEQYF
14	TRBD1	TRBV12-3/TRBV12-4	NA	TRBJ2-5	TGTGCCAGCAGTCGACAGGGTAGTTCCGAGACCCAGTACTTC	CASSRQGSSETQYF
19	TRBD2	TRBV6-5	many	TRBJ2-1	TGTGCCAGCAGTTACTCGGGTAGACAGCGGGAGGCATCCTACAATGAGCAGTTCTTC	CASSYSGRQREASYNEQFF
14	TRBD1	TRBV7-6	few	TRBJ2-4	TGTGCCAGCAGCCCGGACAGGGGCCAAAACATTCAGTACTTC	CASSPDRGQNIQYF
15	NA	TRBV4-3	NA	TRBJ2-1	TGCGCCAGCAGCCAAGATCGGGTCCCCGCAGGTGAGCAGTTCTTC	CASSQDRVPAGEQFF
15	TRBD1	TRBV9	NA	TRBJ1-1	TGTGCCAGCAGCGTTTCCGGGACAGAGAACACTGAAGCTTTCTTT	CASSVSGTENTEAFF
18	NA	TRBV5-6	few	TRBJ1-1	TGTGCCAGCAGCTTGGAAAGGGTTGGCGCTAGATTGAACACTGAAGCTTTCTTT	CASSLERVGARLNTEAFF
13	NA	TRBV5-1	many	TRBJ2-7	TGCGCCAGCAGCGACCTTTCTTCCCGCGAGCAGTACTTC	CASSDLSSREQYF
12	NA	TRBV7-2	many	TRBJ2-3	TGTGCCAGCAGCACCTTCGCAGATACGCAGTATTTT	CASSTFADTQYF
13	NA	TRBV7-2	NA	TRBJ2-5	TGTGCCAGCAGCCCGACGCTGGTACCGACAGTGTACTTC	CASSPTLVPTVYF
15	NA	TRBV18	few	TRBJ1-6	TGTGCCAGCTCACCAAACGCTGCCTGGAACTCACCCCTCCACTTT	CASSPNAAWNSPLHF
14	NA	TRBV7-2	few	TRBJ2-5	TGTGCCAGCAGCTCGGGACACCGAACGGAGACCCAGTACTTC	CASSSGHRTETQYF
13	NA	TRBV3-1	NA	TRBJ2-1	TGTGCCAGCAGCCAACCTAGCCACAATGAGCAGTTCTTC	CASSQPSHNEQFF
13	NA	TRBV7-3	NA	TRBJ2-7	TGTGCCAGCAGCCTATTTACAGGGTACGAGCAGTACTTC	CASSLFTGYEQYF
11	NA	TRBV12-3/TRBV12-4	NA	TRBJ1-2	TGTGCCAGCCGCCCCGGGGGCGGCTACACCTTC	CASRPGGGYTF
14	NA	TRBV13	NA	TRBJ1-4	TGTGCCAGCAGCAAGCGACAGGCGGTCGAAAAACTGTTTTTT	CASSKRQAVEKLFF
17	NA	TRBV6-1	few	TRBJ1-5	TGTGCCAGCCGAAGTATAGGAGGGCCGGGTGGAACTCAGCCCCAGCATTTT	CASRSIGGPGGTQPQHF
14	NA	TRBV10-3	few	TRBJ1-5	TGTGCCATCAGTGAGGGGGCCCAGGGACAGCCCCAGCATTTT	CAISEGAQGQPQHF
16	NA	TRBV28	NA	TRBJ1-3	TGTGCCAGCAGTTTATACACGATGAGCTCTGGAAACACCATATATTTT	CASSLYTMSSGNTIYF
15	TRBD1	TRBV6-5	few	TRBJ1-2	TGTGCCAGCAGGAAGGACAGGGTGGCTAACTATGGCTACACCTTC	CASRKDRVANYGYTF